Following are 10 T cell receptor beta chains from one sample sequenced in a study of regulatory T cells in long-lasting Graves disease (dated by TCRdb to the early 2020s). This sample's time point label indicates: persistent/refractory GD, antithyroid drugs over 5 years with positive TRAb. RNA was extracted from PBMCs in TRIzol for both TCR sequencing and RNA sequencing. The method was multiplex PCR. Sequencing took place on an Illumina HiSeq 4000. iRepertoire HTBI primers and Arm-PCR amplification of CDR3 regions were used to construct TCR beta libraries. Using fastp at Q25 and MiXCR, TCRdb reprocessed the public reads and kept productive beta chains. One record per CDR3 amino acid sequence lists the most common genes and DNA. Within this sample are over 650,000 distinct CDR3 sequences, with 25% to 35% of them counted one time only. The ten biggest clones cover about 42% of the sample. This specimen consisted of peripheral blood mononuclear cells (PBMCs), obtained when the disease was refractory, from a patient treated with antithyroid drugs. Receptor source: a female donor with Graves disease.

This clonotype was detected a few times. V usage is TRBV6-2 or TRBV6-3 and J usage is TRBJ1-3; D is unclear. V lost 0 bases, J lost 0 bases, and 6 bases lay in between. Germline values: CDR1 MNHEY, CDR2 SVGEGT. CDR3 length equals 15 residues. CDR3 coding DNA: TGTGCCAGCAGTTACTCAGAGACCTCTGGAAACACCATATATTTT. Its translation: CASSYSETSGNTIYF.

This clonotype was recorded at least ten times. The rearrangement joins TRBV7-3 to TRBJ2-2, with TRBD2 matching 12 bases. CDR1 SGHTA and CDR2 FQGTGA come from the germline V gene. The CDR3 contains 20 residues. Trimming cost V 1 base and J 5 bases; bases outside gene matches: 14. CDR3 sequence (DNA): TGTGCCAGCAGCTTAAAGAGGACTAGCGGGACCGGTTCGATAACCGGGGAGCTGTTTTTT. As protein: CASSLKRTSGTGSITGELFF.

The genes are TRBV9 and TRBJ2-5; TRBD1 aligns across 9 bases. The CDR3 sequence is 14 residues long. Trimming at V came to 3 bases and at J to 1 base, leaving 1 base not matched to a gene. From germline, CDR1 is SGDLS and CDR2 YYNGEE. The CDR3 loop reads CASSAGQGQETQYF. CDR3 nucleotide sequence: TGTGCCAGCAGCGCGGGACAGGGCCAAGAGACCCAGTACTTC.

CDR3 loop: CASSPPRQGYEQYF. The DNA for the CDR3 is TGTGCCAGCAGCCCACCTAGACAGGGGTACGAGCAGTACTTC. This sequence joins TRBV7-9 and TRBJ2-7, with TRBD1 identical over 8 bases. V lost 5 bases, J lost 4 bases, and 7 bases stayed unmatched. Germline-derived CDR1 and CDR2 are SEHNR and FQNEAQ (reference sequence). This CDR3 has 14 residues.

The rearrangement links TRBV3-1 to TRBJ1-5; D is uncertain. CDR3 length equals 14 residues. Trimming shortened V by 2 bases and J by 4 bases, and 9 bases separated the two germline ends. CDR1 and CDR2 from the germline V gene are LGHDT and YNNKEL (reference sequence). The DNA of the CDR3 is TGTGCCAGCAGCCAAAGTATGGGGAATCAGCCCCAGCATTTT. It translates to CASSQSMGNQPQHF.

The chain uses TRBV25-1 and TRBJ1-1; D is perhaps TRBD1 (6 bases). CDR1 MGHDK and CDR2 SYGVNS come from the germline V gene. The CDR3 loop spans 14 amino acids. Trimming took 6 bases from V and 1 from J, leaving 12 bases between them. The CDR3 nucleotides are TGTGCCAGCAGATCACAACAGGGGAACACTGAAGCTTTCTTT. This codes for CASRSQQGNTEAFF.

On this clonotype itself: The junction and the germline gene differ at one end; a read error may be behind it. The chain employs TRBV6-5 and TRBJ1-5; 7 bases map to TRBD1. The CDR3 contains 13 residues. Germline CDR1 MNHEY, CDR2 SVGAGI. The CDR3 DNA reads TGTGCCAGCAGTTCGTTAACCGGGACAGAGAAGGATTTT. Encoded protein: CASSSLTGTEKDF.

In DNA form, the CDR3 reads TGCGCCAGCAGCCTGACTAGCGGGAGAACCGAGCAGTACTTC. Amino acid sequence: CASSLTSGRTEQYF. The chain has TRBV4-1 and TRBJ2-7; 12 bases are a match to TRBD2. The length of the CDR3 is 14 residues. V trimming: 4 bases; J trimming: 6 bases; junction bases outside the gene matches: 4. The germline V gene has CDR1 MGHRA and CDR2 YSYEKL.

CDR3 DNA: TGTGCCAGCAGTCACAGGGGAAGTGAAAAACTGTTTTTT. Protein sequence: CASSHRGSEKLFF. This chain connects TRBV27 to TRBJ1-4; TRBD1 matches at 7 bases. The CDR3 is made up of 13 amino acids. CDR1 and CDR2 (germline): MNHEY, SMNVEV (reference sequence). The V gene end was trimmed by 5 bases and the J gene end by 7 bases; junction bases not matched to a gene: 4.

V is TRBV11-3 and J is TRBJ2-5; TRBD2 matches 14 bases. Trimming cost V 5 bases and J 0 bases; bases outside gene matches: 5. The CDR3 contains 17 residues. Germline CDR1 SGHNT, CDR2 YENEEA. For the CDR3, the DNA is TGTGCCAGCAGCCTAGGGACTAGCGGGAGTTACCAAGAGACCCAGTACTTC. This encodes CASSLGTSGSYQETQYF.